This record covers a single T cell receptor beta chain. Its cognate antigen is unknown. The junction differs from germline at one of its ends, possibly a read error. Whole-study results and caveats: Tumor Treg TCRs overlapped most with tumor naive CD4+ cells.

Constant-region reverse primers amplified full-length variable regions, followed by semi-nested Nested Universal Primer A PCR. Each CDR3 protein is one row after TCRdb ran MiXCR on the 5' RACE reads. The table shows 20,000 to 25,000 distinct CDR3 sequences, with around 30% occurring only once. Germline CDR1 DFQATT, CDR2 SNEGSKA (reference sequence). CDR3 length: 14 amino acids. The chain uses TRBV20-1 and TRBJ2-7, with TRBD2 as a possible D gene (6 bases). The sequenced sample was tumor-infiltrating naive CD4+ T cells sorted from the breast tumor. Subset meaning: naive CD4+ T cells, CD4+CD45RA+CD25-. The clonotype was recovered from a female donor with breast cancer. The CDR3 reads CSARDKGAGGELYF. The DNA of the CDR3 is TGCAGTGCTAGAGATAAAGGAGCGGGCGGGGAGCTGTACTTC.